This passage covers 30 T cell receptor beta chains from one sample sequenced in a study of T-cell reconstitution after alpha-beta-depleted transplantation in children. For TCRbeta, the library was prepared with unique molecular identifiers. MiXCR was run by TCRdb on the PCR reads, yielding one entry per CDR3 protein. Among fewer than 700,000 distinct CDR3 sequences listed, approximately 12% were seen once. The material sequenced was PBMCs, mostly from graft donor cells, taken 360 days after TCRalphabeta/CD19-depleted stem cell transplant. Every receptor here comes from a male patient aged 5 to 17 who had a stem cell transplant for acute myeloid leukemia, so the T cells may come from the graft donor.

This clonotype was counted only a few times. This chain connects TRBV4-2 to TRBJ2-1; no definite D call. The V gene lost 0 bases and the J gene lost 7 bases, with 13 bases spanning the gap. CDR3 size: 15 residues. Germline-derived CDR1 and CDR2 are LGHNA and YNFKEQ. The CDR3 DNA sequence: TGTGCCAGCAGCCAAGATCCCGTGGTAGGGAATGAGCAGTTCTTC. This encodes CASSQDPVVGNEQFF.

This chain joins TRBV20-1 and TRBJ2-2, with a tentative D call TRBD2 (5 bases). The CDR3 runs 15 residues. V shed 6 bases and J shed 6 bases, with 20 bases lying between them. The germline V gene encodes CDR1 DFQATT and CDR2 SNEGSKA (reference sequence). DNA for the CDR3: TGCAGTGCCAACGGACGGGAAGAAGGGCCCGGGGAGCTGTTTTTT. It specifies CSANGREEGPGELFF.

In its sample, this clonotype was seen a few times. The V call is TRBV6-2 or TRBV6-3, the J call TRBJ2-7, with 7 bases lining up with TRBD1. Germline V gene data show CDR1 as MNHEY and CDR2 as SVGEGT. The junction had 5 bases not matched to a gene; V was cut back by 2 bases and J by 4 bases. The CDR3 is 14 amino acids. CDR3 in amino acids: CASSYDRAGYEQYF. The DNA for the CDR3 is TGTGCCAGCAGTTACGACAGGGCTGGGTACGAGCAGTACTTC.

Only a few counts were recorded for this clonotype. The rearrangement uses TRBV5-1 and TRBJ2-2, with TRBD1 matching over 10 bases. CDR3 size: 17 residues. Germline V gives CDR1 SGHRS, CDR2 YFSETQ. The V gene end was trimmed by 3 bases and the J gene end by 1 base; junction bases not matched to a gene: 6. The CDR3 DNA sequence: TGCGCCAGCAGCTGGGCCCGGGACAGGGGGAACACCGGGGAGCTGTTTTTT. This gives the protein CASSWARDRGNTGELFF.

This clonotype was observed at least ten times. CDR3 sequence: CASSHHGLEPTMRQFF. CDR3 coding DNA: TGTGCCAGCAGCCACCACGGACTGGAACCTACAATGAGGCAGTTCTTC. The chain has TRBV25-1 and TRBJ2-1; the D gene is possibly TRBD2 (5 bases). Germline V CDR1 and CDR2: MGHDK, SYGVNS. The CDR3 consists of 16 residues. Trimming pared 6 bases from V and 12 bases from J, leaving 27 bases between.

This clonotype turned up a few times. The genes are TRBV6-5 and TRBJ2-1, with 10 nucleotides matching TRBD2. Germline V gene sequence: CDR1 MNHEY, CDR2 SVGAGI. V lost 0 bases and J lost 4; bases outside the gene matches: 9. The CDR3 contains 18 residues. CDR3 amino acids: CASSYSAELAGLYNEQFF. DNA of the CDR3: TGTGCCAGCAGTTACTCAGCTGAACTAGCGGGATTATACAATGAGCAGTTCTTC.

This clonotype occurred many times. This chain connects TRBV5-1 to TRBJ2-3; D remains unclear. The V and J ends lost 4 bases and 0 bases respectively, with 6 bases between them. The CDR3 sequence is 13 residues long. CDR1 and CDR2 from the germline V gene are SGHRS and YFSETQ. The CDR3 DNA is TGCGCCAGCAGCGGGAAAAGCACAGATACGCAGTATTTT. Translation gives CASSGKSTDTQYF.

This sequence joins TRBV20-1 and TRBJ2-7; 9 bases are a match to TRBD2. CDR1 is DFQATT and CDR2 is SNEGSKA in the germline V gene (reference sequence). The CDR3 has 16 amino acids. The J segment lost 4 bases and the V segment lost 3 bases, leaving 13 bases of the junction unmatched. CDR3 protein: CSASGLLAGRLYEQYF. DNA for the CDR3: TGCAGTGCTAGTGGGCTCCTAGCGGGAAGGTTGTACGAGCAGTACTTC.

This chain links TRBV29-1 with TRBJ2-1; 13 bases line up with TRBD2. J was trimmed by 1 base and V by 4 bases; bases with no gene match: 4. Germline CDR1 and CDR2: SQVTM and ANQGSEA. The CDR3 consists of 16 residues. The CDR3 DNA reads TGCAGCGTTGCTGGGACTAGCGGGACGTCCTACAATGAGCAGTTCTTC. Translating gives CSVAGTSGTSYNEQFF.

V is TRBV14 and J is TRBJ2-1, with 10 bases lining up with TRBD2. The germline CDR1 and CDR2 sequences are SGHDN and FVKESK. V gave up 3 bases and J gave up 7 bases; unmatched junction bases: 9. The CDR3 spans 16 residues. CDR3 DNA sequence: TGTGCCAGCAGCCACCGGGGACTAGCGAAGGAGAATGAGCAGTTCTTC. This gives the protein CASSHRGLAKENEQFF.

This clonotype has only a few counts. The rearrangement uses TRBV20-1 and TRBJ2-1, with D uncertain. Germline assignment: CDR1 DFQATT and CDR2 SNEGSKA (reference sequence). The CDR3 is 14 residues long. The V gene lost 3 bases and the J gene lost 1 base, with 10 bases spanning the gap. This CDR3 is CSARTPLSYNEQFF. Here the CDR3 DNA reads TGCAGTGCTAGGACCCCCTTATCCTACAATGAGCAGTTCTTC.

This clonotype was counted between two and nine times. The chain joins TRBV20-1 to TRBJ2-2; D not resolved. Trimming shortened V by 5 bases and J by 6 bases, and 13 bases separated the two germline ends. The CDR3 contains 13 residues. Germline CDR1 DFQATT, CDR2 SNEGSKA (reference sequence). The CDR3 protein is CSAFGQRAGELFF. The DNA for the CDR3 is TGCAGTGCTTTCGGCCAAAGGGCCGGGGAGCTGTTTTTT.

V is TRBV5-1 and J is TRBJ1-2; D is unclear. CDR1 is SGHRS, CDR2 YFSETQ, per germline. This CDR3 has 15 amino acids. V lost 0 bases and J lost 4, with 13 bases in between. In DNA form, the CDR3 reads TGCGCCAGCAGCTTGGGCCTCGGCATCCCCTATGGCTACACCTTC. It encodes CASSLGLGIPYGYTF.

The chain recombines TRBV28 with TRBJ1-2; D unclear. The V gene lost 6 bases and the J gene lost 6 bases, with 5 bases spanning the gap. The CDR3 spans 10 residues. The germline CDR1 and CDR2 sequences are MDHEN and SYDVKM. DNA of the CDR3: TGTGCCAGCAGGCGGGATGGCTACACCTTC. It encodes CASRRDGYTF.

This clonotype was seen only a few times. This chain connects TRBV21-1 to TRBJ1-4; TRBD1 was called by the table and not checked on the DNA. TRBV21-1 is flagged as a pseudogene. This CDR3 is 15 amino acids long. As DNA, the CDR3 is TGTGCCAGCAGAACACAGGGACCGCAAGAGGAAAAACTGTTTTTT. It is translated as CASRTQGPQEEKLFF.

The chain links TRBV5-1 to TRBJ2-2; D call uncertain. V was pared by 4 bases and J by 5 bases, with 9 bases between. From germline, CDR1 is SGHRS and CDR2 YFSETQ. This CDR3 has 13 amino acids. The CDR3 nucleotides read TGCGCCAGCAGCGTTATCAAGACCGGGGAGCTGTTTTTT. It specifies CASSVIKTGELFF.

This clonotype showed up just a few times. The chain carries TRBV6-5 and TRBJ2-2, with 10 bases lining up with TRBD1. The V gene's germline CDR1 is MNHEY and CDR2 SVGAGI. CDR3 length: 16 residues. The V segment lost 4 bases and the J segment 3 bases; nucleotides outside the gene matches: 5. CDR3 sequence: CASSFWTGGYTGELFF. CDR3 nucleotides: TGTGCCAGCAGTTTTTGGACAGGGGGATACACCGGGGAGCTGTTTTTT.

This clonotype was seen more than once but under ten times. This sequence joins TRBV28 and TRBJ2-6; no reliable D call. CDR1 MDHEN and CDR2 SYDVKM come from the germline V gene. Trimming removed 0 bases from V and 1 base from J, with 4 bases in between. The CDR3 covers 15 residues. The CDR3 bases are TGTGCCAGCAGTTTATGGGAGTCTGGGGCCAACGTCCTGACTTTC. This codes for CASSLWESGANVLTF.

This clonotype turned up a few times. Written as DNA, the CDR3 is TGTGCCAGCAGCCGGGACGGGGCGATGGGCGAAAAACTGTTTTTT. The encoded protein is CASSRDGAMGEKLFF. V is TRBV5-6 and J is TRBJ1-4; weak D call: TRBD1 (5 bases). Germline lookup yields CDR1 SGHDT and CDR2 YYEEEE. Trimming left V 4 bases short and J 8 bases short, with 18 bases between. This CDR3 comprises 15 residues.

On this clonotype itself: Possible read error: a much larger clone is one base away. This chain connects TRBV5-1 to TRBJ1-4; D possibly corresponds to TRBD1 (5 bases). This CDR3 is built from 13 residues. Germline CDR1 SGHRS, CDR2 YFSETQ. The CDR3 spells CTSSSMGGEKLFF. The CDR3 bases are TGCACCAGCAGCTCCATGGGGGGGGAAAAACTGTTTTTT. The full variable domain, with the rest looked up from reference TRBV5-1 and TRBJ1-4, is KAGVTQTPRYLIKTRGQQVTLSCSPISGHRSVSWYQQTPGQGLQFLFEYFSETQRNKGNFPGRFSGRQFSNSRSEMNVSTLELGDSALYLCTSSSMGGEKLFFGSGTQLSVL.

This clonotype came up a few times. This chain links TRBV12-3 or TRBV12-4 with TRBJ2-7, with 10 bases matching TRBD2. The CDR3 is 20 amino acids. V lost 4 bases and J lost 1; bases outside the gene matches: 19. CDR3 sequence (DNA): TGTGCCAGCAGTTCCTACCCCCAGAGCCGGCTAGCGGGAGAGTCCTACGAGCAGTACTTC. Translating it yields CASSSYPQSRLAGESYEQYF.

V gene TRBV5-1 combines with J gene TRBJ1-1; no clear D gene. Between the trimmed V and J ends, which lost 0 bases and 1 base, there was a span of 7 bases. The CDR3 extends over 14 amino acids. Germline CDR1 reads SGHRS; CDR2 reads YFSETQ. This CDR3 is CASSLDPQNTEAFF. DNA of the CDR3: TGCGCCAGCAGCTTGGATCCCCAGAACACTGAAGCTTTCTTT.

This chain uses TRBV19 with TRBJ2-7; D possibly corresponds to TRBD2 (6 bases). The CDR3 length is 16 residues. In germline, CDR1 is LNHDA, CDR2 SQIVND (reference sequence). The ends were cut back, 7 bases at V and 1 base at J, with 20 bases in the middle. In DNA form, the CDR3 reads TGTGCCAGTACTCCAAATCGTGGGGGGAGTTCCTACGAGCAGTACTTC. Translation gives CASTPNRGGSSYEQYF.

The chain has TRBV24-1 and TRBJ2-7; weak D call: TRBD2 (6 bases). Trimming removed 12 bases from V and 5 bases from J, with 19 bases in between. CDR1 is KGHDR, CDR2 SFDVKD, per germline. The CDR3 covers 13 residues. DNA for the CDR3: TGTGCCTCTGTTCGGGGGAGGATCCACGAGCAGTACTTC. Translating it yields CASVRGRIHEQYF.

This clonotype was found a few times. The chain links TRBV7-2 to TRBJ1-1; D is perhaps TRBD1 (5 bases). This CDR3 is 14 amino acids long. CDR1 and CDR2 (germline): SGHTA, FQGNSA. V dropped 2 bases and J dropped 1 base, with 8 bases sitting between them. The CDR3 DNA follows: TGTGCCAGCAGCTTAATGGGGCAGAACACTGAAGCTTTCTTT. Protein product: CASSLMGQNTEAFF.

This clonotype has a count of ten or more. The gene calls are TRBV20-1 and TRBJ1-5; tentative D call: TRBD1 (6 bases). The CDR3 is 15 amino acids. The V end lost 6 bases, the J end lost 0 bases, and 15 bases lay between the germline ends. Germline CDR1 reads DFQATT; CDR2 reads SNEGSKA (reference sequence). Here the CDR3 reads CSAETGAYSNQPQHF. CDR3 nucleotides: TGCAGTGCCGAGACAGGCGCCTATAGCAATCAGCCCCAGCATTTT.

This clonotype was picked up a small number of times. The genes are TRBV6-2 or TRBV6-3 and TRBJ2-7, with a tentative D call TRBD2 (5 bases). The CDR3 sequence is 14 residues long. V was clipped by 4 bases and J by 6 bases, with 16 bases between them. CDR1 and CDR2 (germline): MNHEY, SVGEGT. CDR3 sequence reads: CASSLDWVLVEQYF. CDR3 DNA sequence: TGTGCCAGCAGTTTGGACTGGGTCTTAGTCGAGCAGTACTTC.

This clonotype was counted ten times or more. V and J are TRBV2 and TRBJ2-7; 10 bases fit TRBD2. Germline V gene lookup returns CDR1 SNHLY and CDR2 FYNNEI. Trimming cost V 6 bases and J 5 bases; bases outside gene matches: 10. CDR3 size: 15 residues. For the CDR3, the DNA is TGTGCCAGCAGCGTTCCGGGACTAGCGCCTAACGAGCAGTACTTC. Translating it yields CASSVPGLAPNEQYF.

The chain recombines TRBV20-1 with TRBJ1-2, with 12 bases lining up with TRBD1. Unmatched junction bases numbered 8, after V lost 6 bases and J lost 6 bases. Per germline, CDR1 DFQATT and CDR2 SNEGSKA (reference sequence). This CDR3 contains 14 residues. The CDR3 DNA is TGCAGTGCATGGGACAGGGGGCTCGCTAATGGCTACACCTTC. It codes for CSAWDRGLANGYTF.

J is TRBJ2-1 and V is TRBV6-2 or TRBV6-3, with D perhaps matching TRBD1 (5 bases). The CDR3 runs 15 residues. CDR1 and CDR2 (germline): MNHEY, SVGEGT. V was pared by 8 bases and J by 2 bases, with 16 bases between. For the CDR3, the DNA is TGTGCCAGCCAGTACAGGTCACTTACCTACAATGAGCAGTTCTTC. Its protein is CASQYRSLTYNEQFF.